This T cell receptor beta chain was sequenced for a study of early T cells in non-severe SARS-CoV-2 infection. Study in general: From unsorted whole blood, bulk RNA was sequenced, and the chains remained unpaired.

Individual cDNA molecules carried attached unique molecular identifiers. TCRdb used MiXCR to reprocess the 5' RACE reads, holding one entry per CDR3 protein. The sample contains nearly 80,000 distinct CDR3 sequences, roughly 12% of which appear only once. This CDR3 region has 14 residues. V dropped 3 bases and J dropped 5 bases, with 14 bases sitting between them. Looked up from germline, CDR1 is DFQATT and CDR2 is SNEGSKA (reference sequence). General study points: Anti-spike CD8 specificities were favored by VDJdb matching, whose results missed private and CD4 specificities.

This clonotype was counted at least ten times. Its matching antigen is unknown. Sample: whole blood. The receptor comes from an adult who was a healthcare worker with PCR-confirmed SARS-CoV-2 infection or an uninfected control (not recorded which). This rearrangement joins TRBV20-1 to TRBJ2-1; D tentatively fits TRBD1 or TRBD2 (6 bases each). CDR3 amino acids: CSAREGGPNNEQFF. DNA of the CDR3: TGCAGTGCTAGGGAGGGGGGCCCAAACAATGAGCAGTTCTTC.